These 32 T cell receptor beta chains came from one sample sequenced in a study of blood T cell repertoires in COVID-19 (dated by TCRdb to 2020 to 2021). The library was generated by the immunoSEQ multiplex PCR assay. TCRdb obtained this table from immuneACCESS and retained in-frame rearrangements with V and J assigned. These tables miss some clones; where compared with another copy, unresolved V genes account for less than half of the shortfall, and the remainder is unexplained. Recorded for this sample are some 120,000 clones; about 87% of them occurred a single time. The top ten clonotypes cover 3.6% of the sample. Input material: peripheral blood. The origin of the receptors is a woman in her sixties or seventies with acute or convalescent COVID-19.

This clone turned up a few times. The rearrangement links TRBV6-4 to TRBJ1-4; D is ambiguous. V was clipped by 7 bases and J by 7 bases, with 22 bases between them. CDR3 length equals 16 residues. The V gene's germline CDR1 is MRHNA and CDR2 SNTAGT. The CDR3 protein is CASTSDLRGLSEKLFF. The CDR3 nucleotides are TGTGCCAGCACCTCTGACCTAAGAGGGTTAAGTGAAAAACTGTTTTTT.

The gene calls are TRBV3-1 (or the pseudogene TRBV3-2) and TRBJ2-5; 7 positions agree with TRBD1. V lost 3 bases and J lost 3; bases outside the gene matches: 7. This CDR3 contains 15 residues. Germline V gene data show CDR1 as LGHDT and CDR2 as YNNKEL (reference sequence). CDR3 nucleotide sequence: TGTGCCAGCAGCCACGAACATACAGGGGAAGAGACCCAGTACTTC. It translates to CASSHEHTGEETQYF.

About this clone: Other DNA variants within this sample encode the same CDR3. The chain joins TRBV4-2 to TRBJ1-4, with D possibly matching TRBD1 (6 bases). Per germline, CDR1 LGHNA and CDR2 YNFKEQ. The CDR3 covers 15 residues. V lost 0 bases, J lost 5 bases, and 10 bases lay in between. The CDR3 here is CASSQEGQGNEKLFF. The CDR3, as DNA: TGTGCCAGCAGCCAAGAAGGGCAGGGGAATGAAAAACTGTTTTTT.

The chain joins TRBV3-1 (or the pseudogene TRBV3-2) to TRBJ1-5; D uncertain. The V end was cut by 1 base, the J end by 8 bases, with 9 bases between. The CDR3 runs 13 residues. CDR1 and CDR2 from the germline V gene are LGHDT and YNNKEL (reference sequence). CDR3 DNA sequence: TGTGCCAGCAGCCAAGGGCAAGAAAAGCCCCAGCATTTT. It codes for CASSQGQEKPQHF.

This chain connects TRBV9 to TRBJ2-3, with D unclear. From germline, CDR1 is SGDLS and CDR2 YYNGEE. Trimming removed 4 bases from V and 2 bases from J, with 11 bases in between. The CDR3 spans 14 residues. CDR3 in DNA: TGTGCCAGCAGCTCCTCAACATTCACAGATACGCAGTATTTT. Amino acids: CASSSSTFTDTQYF.

This clone was detected only once. The J gene is TRBJ2-5, the V gene TRBV6-5, with 9 bases aligning to TRBD1. CDR1 is MNHEY, CDR2 SVGAGI, per germline. This CDR3 spans 15 amino acids. With 6 bases clipped from V and 5 bases from J, the junction kept 10 bases outside the gene matches. In DNA form, the CDR3 reads TGTGCCAGCAGGCCTTGGACAGGGGTGAGGGAGACCCAGTACTTC. This codes for CASRPWTGVRETQYF.

This chain uses TRBV5-4 with TRBJ2-2, with TRBD1 as a possible D gene (6 bases). V lost 4 bases to trimming and J lost 5 bases, with 15 bases between them. CDR1 SGHNT and CDR2 YYREEE come from the germline V gene (reference sequence). This CDR3 region has 15 residues. For the CDR3, the DNA is TGTGCCAGCAGCATCCTCCTTAGGGGGACCGGGGAGCTGTTTTTT. As protein: CASSILLRGTGELFF.

This chain connects TRBV7-8 to TRBJ1-2; D remains unclear. The V gene's germline CDR1 is SGHVS and CDR2 FQNEAQ. V gave up 5 bases and J gave up 8 bases, with 12 bases separating them. CDR3 length: 12 amino acids. CDR3: CASSQRTSGYTF. CDR3 in DNA: TGTGCCAGCAGCCAGCGGACGAGCGGCTACACCTTC.

This chain connects TRBV5-4 to TRBJ2-6; D call uncertain. The CDR3 contains 14 residues. Per the germline V gene, CDR1 is SGHNT and CDR2 is YYREEE (reference sequence). V lost 6 bases and J 3 bases, leaving 10 bases between the germline ends. CDR3 in amino acids: CASTLGGGANVLTF. DNA of the CDR3: TGTGCCAGCACCCTAGGTGGTGGGGCCAACGTCCTGACTTTC.

This clone was counted a few times. V and J are TRBV5-1 and TRBJ2-7; TRBD2 aligns across 8 bases. The germline gives CDR1 SGHRS, CDR2 YFSETQ. The V segment lost 0 bases and the J segment 6 bases; nucleotides outside the gene matches: 8. This CDR3 region has 15 residues. In nucleotides, the CDR3 is TGCGCCAGCAGCTTGGGAGGCGGGAGGTCTGGCGAGCAGTACTTC. It is translated as CASSLGGGRSGEQYF.

This sequence joins TRBV9 and TRBJ1-1; 9 bases fit TRBD1. Germline CDR1 and CDR2: SGDLS and YYNGEE. This CDR3 is 15 amino acids long. Trimming removed 3 bases from V and 1 base from J; junction bases left unmatched: 4. CDR3 nucleotide sequence: TGTGCCAGCAGCGCGGACAGGGGTTGGAACACTGAAGCTTTCTTT. It yields the protein CASSADRGWNTEAFF.

The chain couples TRBV3-1 (or the pseudogene TRBV3-2) to TRBJ1-4; no clear D. Trimming removed 6 bases from V and 2 bases from J, with 13 bases in between. In germline, CDR1 is LGHDT, CDR2 YNNKEL (reference sequence). The CDR3 sequence is 15 residues long. The CDR3 spells CASSPGAGTNEKLFF. In DNA form, the CDR3 reads TGTGCCAGCAGTCCAGGTGCGGGCACTAATGAAAAACTGTTTTTT.

The chain is built from TRBV11-3 and TRBJ1-1, with D unresolved. CDR3 size: 15 residues. Trimming removed 3 bases at V and 0 bases at J, with 11 bases between. The germline gives CDR1 SGHNT, CDR2 YENEEA. Here the CDR3 DNA reads TGTGCCAGCAGCTTTGGGCAGACCATGAACACTGAAGCTTTCTTT. Its protein is CASSFGQTMNTEAFF.

This clone was seen once. A junction end diverges from the germline sequence, so it may reflect a read error. This chain connects TRBV9 to TRBJ1-5, with a tentative D call TRBD1 (5 bases). CDR3 length equals 13 residues. Germline CDR1 reads SGDLS; CDR2 reads YYNGEE. The CDR3 DNA sequence: TGTGCCAGCAGCGTAGATGGGGGGGACCCCCGGAATTTT. Its translation is CASSVDGGDPRNF.

The rearrangement links TRBV5-1 to TRBJ2-1; a possible D gene is TRBD1 (5 bases). Per germline, CDR1 SGHRS and CDR2 YFSETQ. This CDR3 region has 14 residues. Trimming took 0 bases from V and 5 from J, leaving 9 bases between them. CDR3 nucleotides: TGCGCCAGCAGCTTGGGTTCAGGGAACAATGAGCAGTTCTTC. Residues: CASSLGSGNNEQFF.

CDR3 amino acids: CASSQEREKLFF. The CDR3, as DNA: TGCGCCAGCAGCCAAGAGAGGGAAAAACTGTTTTTT. V gene TRBV4-1 combines with J gene TRBJ1-4, with D unclear. CDR3 length: 12 amino acids. The germline V gene encodes CDR1 MGHRA and CDR2 YSYEKL. V gave up 0 bases and J gave up 8 bases, with 4 bases separating them.

The chain uses TRBV7-9 and TRBJ2-1; 12 bases fit TRBD2. The germline CDR1 and CDR2 sequences are SEHNR and FQNEAQ (reference sequence). With 2 bases clipped from V and 7 bases from J, the junction kept 12 bases outside the gene matches. CDR3 size: 18 residues. The CDR3 protein is CASSLHLTLLAGGNEQFF. DNA for the CDR3: TGTGCCAGCAGCTTACATTTGACGTTACTAGCGGGAGGTAATGAGCAGTTCTTC.

CDR3 amino acids: CAISETRASGLYNEQFF. The CDR3 DNA sequence: TGTGCCATCAGTGAGACAAGGGCTAGCGGGTTATACAATGAGCAGTTCTTC. V and J are TRBV10-3 and TRBJ2-1; 8 bases fit TRBD2. Germline loops: CDR1 ENHRY, CDR2 SYGVKD. The CDR3 sequence is 17 residues long. Trimming cost V 2 bases and J 4 bases; bases outside gene matches: 10.

This chain joins TRBV10-1 and TRBJ1-2, with D unresolved. Germline CDR1 and CDR2: WNHNN and SYGVQD (reference sequence). V was shortened by 8 bases and J by 7 bases, with 17 bases between the two germline ends. The CDR3 is 13 residues long. The CDR3 region is CASPLKGSGGYTF. In DNA form, the CDR3 reads TGCGCCAGCCCGCTAAAAGGGAGTGGTGGCTACACCTTC.

The chain combines TRBV6-5 with TRBJ2-4; D remains unclear. Trimming shortened V by 6 bases and J by 1 base, and 10 bases separated the two germline ends. The CDR3 is made up of 14 amino acids. Germline CDR1 is MNHEY and CDR2 is SVGAGI. Here the CDR3 DNA reads TGTGCCAGCAGGATAGACGGGGCCAAAAACATTCAGTACTTC. It is translated as CASRIDGAKNIQYF.

The chain joins TRBV9 to TRBJ1-1, with TRBD1 identical over 7 bases. Per the germline V gene, CDR1 is SGDLS and CDR2 is YYNGEE. The CDR3 is made up of 11 amino acids. V dropped 9 bases and J dropped 6; count of bases not matched to a gene: 5. The CDR3 DNA is TGTGCCAATTCGGGACAGCCTGAAGCTTTCTTT. It specifies CANSGQPEAFF.

This chain links TRBV28 with TRBJ2-7, with unresolved D. Germline loops: CDR1 MDHEN, CDR2 SYDVKM. The CDR3 length is 12 residues. The V end was cut by 2 bases, the J end by 7 bases, with 9 bases between. CDR3 in amino acids: CASSLRVGEQYV. The CDR3 DNA reads as TGTGCCAGCAGTTTACGGGTTGGGGAGCAGTACGTC.

The chain carries TRBV5-4 and TRBJ2-5; D might be TRBD2 (5 bases). The CDR3 covers 15 residues. Trimming cost V 0 bases and J 4 bases, with 13 bases left between them. Germline V gives CDR1 SGHNT, CDR2 YYREEE (reference sequence). CDR3 in DNA: TGTGCCAGCAGCTTGGCAAGGGAGACTACAGAGACCCAGTACTTC. Translation gives CASSLARETTETQYF.

The chain employs TRBV12-3 or TRBV12-4 and TRBJ2-7; 8 nucleotides line up with TRBD2. Losses at the gene ends were 1 base for V and 12 bases for J; bases not matched to a gene: 2. This CDR3 has 11 amino acids. Here the CDR3 DNA reads TGTGCCAGCAGTTTAGGCGGGAGGTTGTACGTC. Translating gives CASSLGGRLYV.

The chain recombines TRBV30 with TRBJ1-2; no clear D. The CDR3 runs to 10 residues. Germline V lookup: CDR1 GTSNPN, CDR2 SVGIG (reference sequence). Trimming took 2 bases from V and 7 from J, leaving 5 bases between them. The CDR3 nucleotides read TGTGCCTGGAGTACTGTTGGCTACACCTTC. It yields the protein CAWSTVGYTF.

The rearrangement joins TRBV13 to TRBJ1-1; D remains ambiguous. Germline CDR1 is PRHDT and CDR2 is FYEKMQ (reference sequence). V dropped 3 bases and J dropped 2 bases, with 7 bases sitting between them. CDR3 length: 13 residues. For the CDR3, the DNA is TGTGCCAGCAGCTTCGGGGATAACACTGAAGCTTTCTTT. This sequence encodes CASSFGDNTEAFF.

This chain uses TRBV29-1 with TRBJ1-1; 7 nucleotides agree with TRBD1. The germline gives CDR1 SQVTM, CDR2 ANQGSEA. CDR3 size: 12 residues. J was trimmed by 4 bases and V by 7 bases; bases with no gene match: 6. The CDR3: CSAGTVGTEAFF. CDR3 bases: TGCAGCGCCGGGACAGTTGGCACTGAAGCTTTCTTT.

This clone has more than one count but fewer than ten. This rearrangement joins TRBV7-2 to TRBJ2-1; 9 bases are a match to TRBD2. V trimming: 8 bases; J trimming: 6 bases; junction bases outside the gene matches: 8. This CDR3 has 14 residues. Germline-derived CDR1 and CDR2 are SGHTA and FQGNSA. CDR3 in DNA: TGTGCCAGCCGCTCTGCGGGAGGGGGCAATGAGCAGTTCTTC. The encoded protein is CASRSAGGGNEQFF.

The chain has TRBV28 and TRBJ2-7; 8 bases agree with TRBD2. The junction had 8 bases not matched to a gene; V was cut back by 2 bases and J by 5 bases. CDR1 is MDHEN and CDR2 is SYDVKM in the germline V gene. The CDR3 runs 15 residues. The DNA of the CDR3 is TGTGCCAGCAGTTTAATCAGCGGGAGTATCGACGAGCAGTACTTC. It codes for CASSLISGSIDEQYF.

This clone is a singleton in its sample. The genes are TRBV18 and TRBJ1-1; 7 bases match TRBD1. V shed 4 bases and J 1 base; nucleotides not matched to a gene: 9. In germline, CDR1 is KGHSH, CDR2 LQKENI. CDR3 length: 16 amino acids. The CDR3 here is CASSQLLQGPNTEAFF. In nucleotides, the CDR3 is TGTGCCAGCTCACAACTTCTACAGGGGCCGAACACTGAAGCTTTCTTT.

The chain is built from TRBV5-6 and TRBJ1-2; D gene ambiguous. V was trimmed by 4 bases and J by 4 bases, leaving 11 bases between them. Germline V gene sequence: CDR1 SGHDT, CDR2 YYEEEE. This CDR3 is built from 13 residues. CDR3 sequence (DNA): TGTGCCAGCAGCATCGGAGTTGGCTATGGCTACACCTTC. The encoded protein is CASSIGVGYGYTF. The full variable domain, in which reference TRBV5-6 and TRBJ1-2 provide the parts outside the CDR3, is DAGVTQSPTHLIKTRGQQVTLRCSPKSGHDTVSWYQQALGQGPQFIFQYYEEEERQRGNFPDRFSGHQFPNYSSELNVNALLLGDSALYLCASSIGVGYGYTFGSGTRLTVV.

This rearrangement joins TRBV2 to TRBJ1-3, with D tentatively TRBD1 (5 bases). Deletions cut 8 bases from V and 0 bases from J, with 11 bases between. The CDR3 has 14 amino acids. The germline gives CDR1 SNHLY, CDR2 FYNNEI. The CDR3 bases are TGTGCCAGCTCCCAGGGTGGCTCTGGAAACACCATATATTTT. This translates into CASSQGGSGNTIYF.